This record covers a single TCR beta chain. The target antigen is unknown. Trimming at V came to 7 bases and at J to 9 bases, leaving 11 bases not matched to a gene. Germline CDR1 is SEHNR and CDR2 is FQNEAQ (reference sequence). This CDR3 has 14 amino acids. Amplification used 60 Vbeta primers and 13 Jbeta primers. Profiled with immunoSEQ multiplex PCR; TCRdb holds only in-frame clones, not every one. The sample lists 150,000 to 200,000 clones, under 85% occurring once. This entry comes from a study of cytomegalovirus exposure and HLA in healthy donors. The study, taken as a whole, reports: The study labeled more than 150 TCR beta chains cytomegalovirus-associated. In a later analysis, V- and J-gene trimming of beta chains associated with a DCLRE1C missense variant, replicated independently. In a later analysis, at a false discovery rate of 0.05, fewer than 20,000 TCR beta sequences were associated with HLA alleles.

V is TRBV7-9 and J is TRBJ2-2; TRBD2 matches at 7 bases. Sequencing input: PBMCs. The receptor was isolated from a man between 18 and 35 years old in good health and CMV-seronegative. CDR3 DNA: TGTGCCAGCAAGGGGAGCGGGGAGCACCGGGAGCTGTTTTTT. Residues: CASKGSGEHRELFF.